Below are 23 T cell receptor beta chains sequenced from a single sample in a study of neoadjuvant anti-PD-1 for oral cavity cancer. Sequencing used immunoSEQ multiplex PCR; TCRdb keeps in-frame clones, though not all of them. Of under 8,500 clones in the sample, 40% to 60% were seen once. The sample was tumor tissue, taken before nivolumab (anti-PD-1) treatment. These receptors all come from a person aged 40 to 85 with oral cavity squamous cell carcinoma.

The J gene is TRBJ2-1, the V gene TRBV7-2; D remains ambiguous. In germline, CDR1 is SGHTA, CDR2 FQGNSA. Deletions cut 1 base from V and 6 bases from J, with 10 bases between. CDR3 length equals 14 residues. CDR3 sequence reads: CASSLGLDGNEQFF. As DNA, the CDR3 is TGTGCCAGCAGCTTAGGTCTAGATGGCAATGAGCAGTTCTTC. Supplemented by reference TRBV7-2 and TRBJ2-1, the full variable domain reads GAGVSQSPSNKVTEKGKDVELRCDPISGHTALYWYRQSLGQGLEFLIYFQGNSAPDKSGLPSDRFSAERTGGSVSTLTIQRTQQEDSAVYLCASSLGLDGNEQFFGPGTRLTVL.

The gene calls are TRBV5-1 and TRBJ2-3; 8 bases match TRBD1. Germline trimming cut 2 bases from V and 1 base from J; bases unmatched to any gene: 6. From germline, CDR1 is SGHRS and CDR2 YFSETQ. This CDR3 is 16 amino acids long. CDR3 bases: TGCGCCAGCAGCTTAGCCGACAGGGGAGGCACAGATACGCAGTATTTT. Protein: CASSLADRGGTDTQYF.

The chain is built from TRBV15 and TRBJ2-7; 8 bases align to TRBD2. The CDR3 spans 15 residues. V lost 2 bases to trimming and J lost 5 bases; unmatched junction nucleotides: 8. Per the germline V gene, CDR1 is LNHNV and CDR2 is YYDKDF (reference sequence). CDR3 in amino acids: CATSRNPSGGNEQYF. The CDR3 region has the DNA TGTGCCACCAGCAGAAATCCCTCGGGAGGGAACGAGCAGTACTTC.

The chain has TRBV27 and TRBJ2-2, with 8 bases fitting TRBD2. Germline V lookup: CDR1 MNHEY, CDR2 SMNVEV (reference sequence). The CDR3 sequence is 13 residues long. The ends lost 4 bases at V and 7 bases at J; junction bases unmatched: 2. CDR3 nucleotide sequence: TGTGCCAGCAGTTGGCGGGAGGTCGGGGAGCTGTTTTTT. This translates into CASSWREVGELFF.

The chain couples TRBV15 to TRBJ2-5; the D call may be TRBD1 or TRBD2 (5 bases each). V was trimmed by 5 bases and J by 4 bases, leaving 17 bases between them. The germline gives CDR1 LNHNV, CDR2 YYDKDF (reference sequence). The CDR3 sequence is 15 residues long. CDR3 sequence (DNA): TGTGCCACCAGCCGCGGTCCGGGACCCCCAGAGACCCAGTACTTC. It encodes CATSRGPGPPETQYF.

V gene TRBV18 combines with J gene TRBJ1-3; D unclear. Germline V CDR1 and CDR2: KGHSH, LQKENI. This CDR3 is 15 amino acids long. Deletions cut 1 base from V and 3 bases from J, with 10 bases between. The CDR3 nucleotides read TGTGCCAGCTCACCACAAGGCGGGATTGGAAACACCATATATTTT. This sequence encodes CASSPQGGIGNTIYF. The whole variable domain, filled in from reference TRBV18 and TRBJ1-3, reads NAGVMQNPRHLVRRRGQEARLRCSPMKGHSHVYWYRQLPEEGLKFMVYLQKENIIDESGMPKERFSAEFPKEGPSILRIQQVVRGDSAAYFCASSPQGGIGNTIYFGEGSWLTVV.

CDR3 residues: CASSIRGQGYNEQFF. CDR3 nucleotides: TGTGCCAGTAGTATTCGTGGACAGGGCTACAATGAGCAGTTCTTC. The chain combines TRBV19 with TRBJ2-1; 8 bases agree with TRBD1. Losses at the gene ends were 3 bases for V and 3 bases for J; bases not matched to a gene: 4. This CDR3 is built from 15 residues. Germline V gives CDR1 LNHDA, CDR2 SQIVND (reference sequence).

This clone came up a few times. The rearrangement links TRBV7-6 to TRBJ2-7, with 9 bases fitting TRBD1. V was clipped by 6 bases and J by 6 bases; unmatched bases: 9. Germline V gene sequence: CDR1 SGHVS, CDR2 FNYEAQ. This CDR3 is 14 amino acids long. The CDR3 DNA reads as TGTGCCAGCAGTCCCAGGGACAGGGCTCTCGAGCAGTACTTC. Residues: CASSPRDRALEQYF.

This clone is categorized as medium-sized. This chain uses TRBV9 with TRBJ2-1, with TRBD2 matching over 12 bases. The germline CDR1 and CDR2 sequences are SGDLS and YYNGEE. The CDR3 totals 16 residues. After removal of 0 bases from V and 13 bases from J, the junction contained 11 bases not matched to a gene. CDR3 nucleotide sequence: TGTGCCAGCAGCGTAGAGGCTAGCGGGAGGGCCGACCTACAGTTCTTC. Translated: CASSVEASGRADLQFF.

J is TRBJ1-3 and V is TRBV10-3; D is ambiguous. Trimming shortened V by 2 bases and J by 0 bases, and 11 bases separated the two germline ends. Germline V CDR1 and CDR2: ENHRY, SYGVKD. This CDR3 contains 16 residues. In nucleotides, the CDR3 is TGTGCCATCAGTGAGCGGGGAGCGGGCTCTGGAAACACCATATATTTT. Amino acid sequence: CAISERGAGSGNTIYF.

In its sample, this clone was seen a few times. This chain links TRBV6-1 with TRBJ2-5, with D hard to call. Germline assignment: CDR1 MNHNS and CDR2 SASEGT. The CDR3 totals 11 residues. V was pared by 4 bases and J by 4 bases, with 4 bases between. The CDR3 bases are TGTGCCAGCAGTGCGCTAGAGACCCAGTACTTC. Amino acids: CASSALETQYF.

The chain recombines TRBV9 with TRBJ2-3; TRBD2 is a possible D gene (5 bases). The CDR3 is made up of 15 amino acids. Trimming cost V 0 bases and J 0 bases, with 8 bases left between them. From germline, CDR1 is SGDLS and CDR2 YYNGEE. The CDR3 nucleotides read TGTGCCAGCAGCGTAGGGGAGTACAGCACAGATACGCAGTATTTT. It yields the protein CASSVGEYSTDTQYF.

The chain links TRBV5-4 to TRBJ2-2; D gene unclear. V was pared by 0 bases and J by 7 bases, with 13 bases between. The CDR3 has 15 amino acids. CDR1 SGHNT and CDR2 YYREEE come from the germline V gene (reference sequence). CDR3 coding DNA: TGTGCCAGCAGCTTGGATAGAGCGACGGGCGGGGAGCTGTTTTTT. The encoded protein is CASSLDRATGGELFF.

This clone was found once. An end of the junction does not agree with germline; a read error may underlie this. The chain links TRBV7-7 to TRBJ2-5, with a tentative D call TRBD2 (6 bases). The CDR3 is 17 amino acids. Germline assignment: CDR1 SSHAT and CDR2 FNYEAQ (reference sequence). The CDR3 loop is CASSSTRGGIDSETQYF. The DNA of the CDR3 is TGTGCTAGCAGCTCCACGCGGGGTGGGATTGATTCGGAGACCCAGTACTTC.

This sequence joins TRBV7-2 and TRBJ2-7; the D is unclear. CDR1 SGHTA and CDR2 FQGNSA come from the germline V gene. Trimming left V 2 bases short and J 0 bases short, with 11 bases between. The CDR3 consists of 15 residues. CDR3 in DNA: TGTGCCAGCAGCTTATCGTGGATAAGCTCCTACGAGCAGTACTTC. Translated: CASSLSWISSYEQYF.

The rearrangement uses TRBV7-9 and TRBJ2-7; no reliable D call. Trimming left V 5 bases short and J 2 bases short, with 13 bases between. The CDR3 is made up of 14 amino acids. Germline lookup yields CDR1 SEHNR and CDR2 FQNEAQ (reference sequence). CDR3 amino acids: CASSLRSWAYEQYF. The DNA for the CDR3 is TGTGCCAGCAGCCTCCGGTCGTGGGCCTACGAGCAGTACTTC.

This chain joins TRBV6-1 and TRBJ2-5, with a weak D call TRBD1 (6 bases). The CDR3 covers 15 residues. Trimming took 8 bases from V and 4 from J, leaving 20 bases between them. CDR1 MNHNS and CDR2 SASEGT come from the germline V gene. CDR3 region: CASRPIQGSGETQYF. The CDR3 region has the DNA TGTGCCAGCCGGCCCATACAGGGCTCTGGAGAGACCCAGTACTTC.

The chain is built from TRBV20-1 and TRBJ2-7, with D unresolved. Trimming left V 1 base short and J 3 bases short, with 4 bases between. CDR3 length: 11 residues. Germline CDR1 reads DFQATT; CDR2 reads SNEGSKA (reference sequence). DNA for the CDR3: TGCAGTGCTAGAGGCGTCTACGAGCAGTACTTC. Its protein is CSARGVYEQYF.

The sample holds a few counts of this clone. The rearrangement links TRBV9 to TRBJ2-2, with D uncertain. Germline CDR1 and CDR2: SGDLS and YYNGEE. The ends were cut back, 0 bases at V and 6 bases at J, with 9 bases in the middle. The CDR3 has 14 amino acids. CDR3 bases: TGTGCCAGCAGCGTAGGGCAGATCGCCGGGGAGCTGTTTTTT. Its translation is CASSVGQIAGELFF.

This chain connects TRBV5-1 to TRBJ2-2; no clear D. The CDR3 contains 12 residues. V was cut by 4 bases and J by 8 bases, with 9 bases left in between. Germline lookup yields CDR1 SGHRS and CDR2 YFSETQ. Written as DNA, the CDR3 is TGCGCCAGCAGCCTCCGGTCGGGGGAGCTGTTTTTT. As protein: CASSLRSGELFF.

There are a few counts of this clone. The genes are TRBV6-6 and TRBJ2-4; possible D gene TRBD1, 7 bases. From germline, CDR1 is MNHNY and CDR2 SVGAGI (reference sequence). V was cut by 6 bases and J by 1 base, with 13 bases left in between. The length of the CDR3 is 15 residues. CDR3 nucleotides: TGTGCCAGCAGAGGGGGCGGGAATGCCAAAAACATTCAGTACTTC. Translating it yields CASRGGGNAKNIQYF.

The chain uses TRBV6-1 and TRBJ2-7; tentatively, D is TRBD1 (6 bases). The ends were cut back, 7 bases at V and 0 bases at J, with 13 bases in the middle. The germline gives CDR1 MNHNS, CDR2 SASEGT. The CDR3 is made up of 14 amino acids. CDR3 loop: CASTTTGISYEQYF. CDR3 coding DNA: TGTGCCAGCACGACCACAGGGATCTCCTACGAGCAGTACTTC.

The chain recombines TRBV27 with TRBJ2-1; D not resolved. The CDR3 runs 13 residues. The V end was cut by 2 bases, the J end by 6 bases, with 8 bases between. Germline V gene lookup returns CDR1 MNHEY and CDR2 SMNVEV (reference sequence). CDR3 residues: CASSLIFGNEQFF. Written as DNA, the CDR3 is TGTGCCAGCAGTTTAATCTTTGGCAATGAGCAGTTCTTC.